This T cell receptor (beta chain) emerged from a study of T cell responses to AZD1222 COVID-19 vaccine. The repertoire was sequenced with immunoSEQ multiplex PCR; TCRdb's copy has only in-frame clones and lacks some. In the table there are roughly 170,000 clones, about 91% of which are singletons. V lost 3 bases, J lost 3 bases, and 3 bases lay in between. This CDR3 contains 13 residues. Germline V gives CDR1 SGHAT, CDR2 FQNNGV. The sequence came from an adult in good health. The material sequenced was peripheral blood, taken on day 0 of AZD1222 vaccination. This chain links TRBV11-2 with TRBJ2-6; D call uncertain. The CDR3 nucleotides are TGTGCCAGCAGCTTCAATGGGGCCAACGTCCTGACTTTC. Translating gives CASSFNGANVLTF.